This T cell receptor (beta chain) was observed in a study of beta chain features in type 1 diabetes (dated by TCRdb to the late 2010s). Some background on the complete study: No differences in mean age, gender distribution, total cell number or subset yield were found between patients and healthy donors. A total of under 140,000,000 sorted cells were examined across all samples, and the number of cells per subset was strongly correlated with RNA yield. In the study, recently diagnosed type 1 diabetes patients and matched healthy donors were compared on the TCRB repertoires of their sorted circulating CD4+ T cell subsets. Whereas all 30 or so donors provided naive and central memory subsets, regulatory and stem cell-like memory subsets were isolated from just 8 patients and roughly 8 healthy donors.

As concerns this clone: It lacks a known antigen. Per-base quality was not reported, and no clone a single base away is much larger than it.

The paper's findings and limits, for the study overall: Type 1 diabetes patients showed a moderate but significant shortening of TCRB CDR3 length in all four CD4+ subsets. Because small numbers of individuals were included in the HLA sub-analyses, any influence of HLA type on TCRB rearrangement was left unresolved. Because cDNA was sequenced instead of genomic DNA, activated cells with high expression could be over-represented, although the groups did not differ in activation or CD3 levels. At VDJ recombination sites, patients with type 1 diabetes made fewer insertions and deleted more nucleotides, a pattern implying thymic rearrangement abnormalities. PCR may preferentially amplify shorter templates, but because patient and control samples were amplified and corrected together, any resulting skew would affect both groups equally. Naive, central memory and regulatory TCRB repertoires appeared to be more alike among patients than among healthy donors.

The entire isolated RNA was reverse transcribed using the High Capacity cDNA Reverse Transcription Kit, and thus expressed TCRB transcripts were sequenced. Deep immunoSEQ sequencing was performed on naive, central memory and regulatory T cell samples, with an average of about 3.57 million total reads per sample. Sorted cells were lysed in RLT buffer and RNA was extracted with DNase-treated RNeasy Micro or Mini kits, depending on cell number. To prevent cross-contamination, every cell subset was processed on its own, while patient and healthy donor samples were processed together. Using the immunoSEQ multiplex PCR, TCRB sequences were amplified from cDNA into 87-bp fragments spanning the CDR3 region. Sequencing of the amplicons was done on the Illumina HiSeq platform. For the original study's pipeline: PCR bias was corrected computationally using synthetic template baselines, and reads within Hamming distance 2 were collapsed, with unmergeable singletons discarded. Reads were aligned to IMGT to assign V, D and J genes, CDR3 length, and insertions or deletions at six rearrangement sites. Within each subset, clonotype counts were normalized to the number of sorted cells before true diversity and Gini coefficients were calculated with the tcR R package. The overlap coefficient, calculated on TCRB nucleotide sequences, was used to measure repertoire sharing. As a proxy for the pre-selection repertoire, out-of-frame TCRB sequences from naive cells were analyzed. TCRdb provides this immuneACCESS table in a form limited to in-frame rearrangements. Some clones are lacking; in checked studies, under half of them reflect an unresolved V gene, and why the rest are absent is not known. That table furnishes V, J and clone size, whereas the DNA furnished D and trimming. The sample table lists about 450,000 clones, roughly an eighth of them with a count of one. Together, the top ten hold roughly 0.046% of the sample.

The CDR3 runs 14 amino acids, cysteine and phenylalanine included. Only the CDR3 portion is preserved as DNA: 42 bases, with reading frame beginning at the first base. The germline V gene sets CDR1 to SQVTM and CDR2 to ANQGSEA. Trimmed from V: 6 bases; trimmed from J: 1 base; junction bases lacking a gene match: 8. Each donor gave one peripheral blood draw, about 110 mL on average, collected into heparinised tubes. A BD FACSAria II and a panel including CD45RO, CCR7, CD25, CD127, CD95 and CD27 were used to sort naive, central memory, regulatory and stem cell-like memory CD4+ T cells. A purity above 98% was achieved for all sorted populations. PBMCs were isolated right away by Lymphoprep density gradient centrifugation and were stained directly, without culture. So that batch effects would be minimized, each experiment stained and sorted samples in pairs, pairing one healthy donor with one patient.

Here the chain combines TRBV29-1 and TRBJ2-5, and 7 bases in between align with TRBD1. The sequence came from a woman between 18 and 30 years old in good health. Material for sequencing was naive CD4+ T cells from blood. The cell subset or site label here, explained by the study, means: true naive CD4+ T cells. The DNA sequence is as follows: TGCAGCGTCGGTAAAGGGACAGTCCAAGAGACCCAGTACTTC. This translates into CSVGKGTVQETQYF.